Listed below are T cell receptor beta chains from one sample, sequenced in a study. TCRdb re-derived calls from the RT-PCR reads in MiXCR, one entry per CDR3 protein. The sample lists about 680,000 distinct CDR3 sequences; 14% were seen once. Sequenced input: memory CD4+ T cells from blood. The origin of the receptors is a female donor in good health, serving as a healthy control. Each CDR3 is given with its conserved first and last residue. D genes are given only for firm matches. A row's size may be missing; if present it is once, few, many or a size class.

>many|TRBJ2-4|.|TRBV20-1
TGCAGTGTCGCGGGTTTAAACGACATTCAGTACTTC
CSVAGLNDIQYF
>.|TRBJ2-3|.|TRBV7-9
TGTGCCAGCAGCCCACCCACCGGCAGGGGGGGGACAGATACGCAGTATTTT
CASSPPTGRGGTDTQYF
>.|TRBJ2-3|TRBD2|TRBV20-1
TGCAGTGCTTATAGCGGGAGGATGACAGATACGCAGTATTTT
CSAYSGRMTDTQYF
>.|TRBJ2-5|TRBD1|TRBV12-3/TRBV12-4
TGTGCCAGCAGTTCACAGGGGGAGGCCCAGTACTTC
CASSSQGEAQYF
>many|TRBJ2-1|TRBD2|TRBV5-6
TGTGCCAGCAGGCTAGCGGAGGAGCAGTTCTTC
CASRLAEEQFF
>.|TRBJ2-1|TRBD2|TRBV28
TGTGCCAGCAGTTCCCCCGGGGGGGGCACAAATGAGCAGTTCTTC
CASSSPGGGTNEQFF
>.|TRBJ2-6|TRBD1|TRBV5-1
TGCGCCAGCAGTCGGACCGGGACAGGGGGGGGAGGGACTGGGGCCAACGTCCTGACTTTC
CASSRTGTGGGGTGANVLTF
>.|TRBJ1-6|.|TRBV2
TGTGCCATCGGCCCGTCCCCTGGTTCACCCCTCCACTTT
CAIGPSPGSPLHF
>.|TRBJ2-5|TRBD1|TRBV6-1
TGTGCCAGCAGCTCAGGGGGCGCGGGGCGAGAGACCCAGTACTTC
CASSSGGAGRETQYF
>.|TRBJ1-2|.|TRBV5-1
TGCGCCAGCAGCAGGGATCCCGGGACATCTAACTATGGCTACACCTTC
CASSRDPGTSNYGYTF
>few|TRBJ1-2|.|TRBV4-3
TGCGCCAGCAGCCCATACGGGGAACGTGGCTACACCTTC
CASSPYGERGYTF
>few|TRBJ2-7|TRBD1|TRBV5-1
TGCGCCAGCAGTGCGACAGGGGCGCTCGAGCAGTACTTC
CASSATGALEQYF
>.|TRBJ1-4|.|TRBV27
TGTGCCAGCAGGATCAGGGGCAGCCCGGAAAAAGGCGGTGAAAAACTGTTTTTT
CASRIRGSPEKGGEKLFF
>many|TRBJ2-3|.|TRBV9
TGTGCCAGCAGCGAGGGGGGCACAGATACGCAGTATTTT
CASSEGGTDTQYF
>few|TRBJ2-2|TRBD1|TRBV5-6
TGTGCCAGCAGCTTAGGGGGCATGAACACCGGGGAGCTGTTTTTT
CASSLGGMNTGELFF
>many|TRBJ1-5|.|TRBV12-3/TRBV12-4
TGTGCCAGCAACCTATCCACCGGGACAATCACCCTTCAGCCCCAGCATTTT
CASNLSTGTITLQPQHF
>.|TRBJ1-1|.|TRBV20-1
TGCAGTGCTAGCGATAGGGGCCTGAACACTGAAGCTTTCTTT
CSASDRGLNTEAFF
>many|TRBJ2-1|TRBD2|TRBV5-1
TGCGCCAGCAGCTTGGCGACTAGCGGTCTTGAGCAGTTCTTC
CASSLATSGLEQFF
>.|TRBJ1-2|.|TRBV4-3
TGCGCCAGCAGCCAAGAGGTTTGGGCATACTATGGCTACACCTTC
CASSQEVWAYYGYTF
>.|TRBJ2-3|.|TRBV27
TGTGCCAGCAGTTTATCGCTCTTAGATACGCAGTATTTT
CASSLSLLDTQYF
>.|TRBJ2-1|.|TRBV4-3
TGCGCCAGCAGCCTTAGCGTCCAGGACGGTGAGCAGTTCTTC
CASSLSVQDGEQFF